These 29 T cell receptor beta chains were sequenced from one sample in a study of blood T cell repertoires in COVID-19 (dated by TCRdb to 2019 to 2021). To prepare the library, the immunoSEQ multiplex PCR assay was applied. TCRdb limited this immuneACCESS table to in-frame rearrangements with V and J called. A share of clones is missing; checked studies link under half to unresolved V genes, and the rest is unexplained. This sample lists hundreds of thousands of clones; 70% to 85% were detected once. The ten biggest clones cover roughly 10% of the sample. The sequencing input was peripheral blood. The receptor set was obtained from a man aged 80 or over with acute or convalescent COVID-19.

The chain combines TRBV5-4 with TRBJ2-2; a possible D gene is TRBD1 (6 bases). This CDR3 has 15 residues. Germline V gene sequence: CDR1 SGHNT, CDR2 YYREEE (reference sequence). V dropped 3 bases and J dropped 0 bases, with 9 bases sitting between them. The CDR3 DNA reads TGTGCCAGCAGCTCCCGGACAGCGAACACCGGGGAGCTGTTTTTT. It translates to CASSSRTANTGELFF.

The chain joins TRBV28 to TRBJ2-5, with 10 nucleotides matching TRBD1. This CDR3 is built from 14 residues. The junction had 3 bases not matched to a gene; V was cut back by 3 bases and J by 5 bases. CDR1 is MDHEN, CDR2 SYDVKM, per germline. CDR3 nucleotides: TGTGCCAGCAGTTTGACAGGGGGCGTTGAGACCCAGTACTTC. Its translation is CASSLTGGVETQYF.

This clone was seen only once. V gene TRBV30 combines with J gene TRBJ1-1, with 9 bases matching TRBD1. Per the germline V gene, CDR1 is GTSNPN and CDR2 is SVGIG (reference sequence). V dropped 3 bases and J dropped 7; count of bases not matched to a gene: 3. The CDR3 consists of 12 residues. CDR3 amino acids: CAWSRGQGEAFF. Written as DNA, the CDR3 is TGTGCCTGGAGCAGGGGACAGGGTGAAGCTTTCTTT.

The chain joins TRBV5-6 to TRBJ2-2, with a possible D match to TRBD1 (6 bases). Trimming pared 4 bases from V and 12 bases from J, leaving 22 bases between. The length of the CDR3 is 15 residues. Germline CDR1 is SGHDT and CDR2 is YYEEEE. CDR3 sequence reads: CASSPRSGTTEKLFF. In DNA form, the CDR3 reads TGTGCCAGCAGCCCCCGATCCGGGACAACCGAGAAGCTGTTTTTT.

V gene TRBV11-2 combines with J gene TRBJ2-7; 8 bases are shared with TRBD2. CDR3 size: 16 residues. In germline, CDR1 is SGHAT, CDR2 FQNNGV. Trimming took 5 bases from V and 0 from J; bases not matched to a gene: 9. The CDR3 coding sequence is TGTGCCAGCAGCCGATTTAGCGGGAAAAGCTCCTACGAGCAGTACTTC. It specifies CASSRFSGKSSYEQYF.

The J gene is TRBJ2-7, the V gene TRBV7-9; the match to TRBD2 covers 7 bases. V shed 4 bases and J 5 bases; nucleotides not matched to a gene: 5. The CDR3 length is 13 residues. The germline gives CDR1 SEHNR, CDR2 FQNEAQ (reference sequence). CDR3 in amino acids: CASSSKAGDEQYF. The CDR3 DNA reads TGTGCCAGCAGCTCGAAGGCGGGAGACGAGCAGTACTTC. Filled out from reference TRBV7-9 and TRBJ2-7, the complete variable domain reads DTGVSQNPRHKITKRGQNVTFRCDPISEHNRLYWYRQTLGQGPEFLTYFQNEAQLEKSRLLSDRFSAERPKGSFSTLEIQRTEQGDSAMYLCASSSKAGDEQYFGPGTRLTVT.

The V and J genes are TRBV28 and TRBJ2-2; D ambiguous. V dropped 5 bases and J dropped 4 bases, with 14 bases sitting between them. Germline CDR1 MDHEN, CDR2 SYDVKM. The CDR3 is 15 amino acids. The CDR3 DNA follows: TGTGCCAGCAGTCCAACCCGGGTCGCCACCGGGGAGCTGTTTTTT. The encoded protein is CASSPTRVATGELFF.

CDR3 protein: CASSVGNGNYGYTF. The CDR3 region has the DNA TGTGCCAGCAGCGTAGGGAACGGGAACTATGGCTACACCTTC. This chain joins TRBV9 and TRBJ1-2; unclear D gene. The V end was cut by 0 bases, the J end by 2 bases, with 8 bases between. Germline V gene lookup returns CDR1 SGDLS and CDR2 YYNGEE. This CDR3 spans 14 amino acids.

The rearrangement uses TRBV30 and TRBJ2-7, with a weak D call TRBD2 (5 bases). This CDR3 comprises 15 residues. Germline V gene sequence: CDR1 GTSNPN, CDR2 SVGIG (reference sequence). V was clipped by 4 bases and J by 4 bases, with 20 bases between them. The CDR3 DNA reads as TGTGCCTGGATCACTGGACTGTTTAAGGAGTACGAGCAGTACTTC. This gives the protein CAWITGLFKEYEQYF.

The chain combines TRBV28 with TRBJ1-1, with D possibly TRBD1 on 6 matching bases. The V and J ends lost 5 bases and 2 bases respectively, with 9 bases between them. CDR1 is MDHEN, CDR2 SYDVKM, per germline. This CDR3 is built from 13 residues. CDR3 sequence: CASSEGGNTEAFF. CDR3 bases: TGTGCCAGCAGTGAAGGGGGTAACACTGAAGCTTTCTTT.

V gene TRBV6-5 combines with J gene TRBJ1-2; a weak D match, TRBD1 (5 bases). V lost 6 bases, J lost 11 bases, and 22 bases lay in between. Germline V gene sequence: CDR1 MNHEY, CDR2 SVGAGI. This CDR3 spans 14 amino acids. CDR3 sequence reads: CASRPWGLGEKYTF. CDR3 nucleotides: TGTGCCAGCAGACCCTGGGGCCTGGGTGAGAAGTACACCTTC.

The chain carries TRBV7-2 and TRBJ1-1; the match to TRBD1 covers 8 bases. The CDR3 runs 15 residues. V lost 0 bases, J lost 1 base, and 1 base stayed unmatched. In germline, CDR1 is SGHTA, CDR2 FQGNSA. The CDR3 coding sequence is TGTGCCAGCAGCTTAGCAGGACAGGGGAACACTGAAGCTTTCTTT. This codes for CASSLAGQGNTEAFF.

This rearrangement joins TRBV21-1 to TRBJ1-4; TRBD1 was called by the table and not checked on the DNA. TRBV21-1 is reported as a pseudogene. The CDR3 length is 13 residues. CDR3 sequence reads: CASPGQGPQKLFF. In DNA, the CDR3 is TGTGCCAGTCCGGGACAGGGGCCTCAAAAACTGTTTTTT.

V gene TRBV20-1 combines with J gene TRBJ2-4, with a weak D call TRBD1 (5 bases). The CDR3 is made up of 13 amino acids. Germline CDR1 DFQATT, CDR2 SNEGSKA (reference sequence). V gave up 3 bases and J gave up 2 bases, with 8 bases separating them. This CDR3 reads CSASVGPKNIQYF. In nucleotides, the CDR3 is TGCAGTGCTAGTGTGGGGCCCAAAAACATTCAGTACTTC.

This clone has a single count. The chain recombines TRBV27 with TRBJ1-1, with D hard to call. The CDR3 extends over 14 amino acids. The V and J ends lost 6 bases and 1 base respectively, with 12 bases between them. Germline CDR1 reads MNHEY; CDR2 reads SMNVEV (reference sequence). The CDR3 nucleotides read TGTGCCAGCAGCGATCTATGGAGGAACACTGAAGCTTTCTTT. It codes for CASSDLWRNTEAFF.

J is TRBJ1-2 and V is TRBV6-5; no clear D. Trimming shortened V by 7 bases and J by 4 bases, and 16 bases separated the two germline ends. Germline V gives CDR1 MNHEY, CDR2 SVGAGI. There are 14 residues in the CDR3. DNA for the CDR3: TGTGCCAGCACCAGGAGAGGGCTGATCTATGGCTACACCTTC. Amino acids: CASTRRGLIYGYTF.

The CDR3 nucleotides are TGTGCCAGCAGGCCGACGGGTGATTCACCCCTCCACTTT. It specifies CASRPTGDSPLHF. The V call is TRBV11-3, the J call TRBJ1-6; the D is unclear. Per the germline V gene, CDR1 is SGHNT and CDR2 is YENEEA. The CDR3 spans 13 residues. V was pared by 6 bases and J by 8 bases, with 11 bases between.

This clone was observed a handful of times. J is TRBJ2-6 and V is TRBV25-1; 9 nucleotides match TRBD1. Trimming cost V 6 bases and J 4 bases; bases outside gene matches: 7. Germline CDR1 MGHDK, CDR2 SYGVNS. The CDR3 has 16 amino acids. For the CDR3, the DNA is TGTGCCAGCAGGGCCGGACAGGGGTTCGGGGCCAACGTCCTGACTTTC. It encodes CASRAGQGFGANVLTF.

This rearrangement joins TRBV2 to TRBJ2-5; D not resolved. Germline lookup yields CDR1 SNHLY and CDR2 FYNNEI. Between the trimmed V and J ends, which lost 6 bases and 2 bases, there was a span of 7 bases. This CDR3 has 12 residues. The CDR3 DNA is TGTGCCAGCAGACAGATACAAGAGACCCAGTACTTC. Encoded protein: CASRQIQETQYF.

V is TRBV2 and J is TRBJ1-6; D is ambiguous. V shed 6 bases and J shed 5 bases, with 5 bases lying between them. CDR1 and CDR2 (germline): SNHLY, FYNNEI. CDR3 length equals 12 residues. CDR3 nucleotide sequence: TGTGCCAGCAGCCTAAATAATTCACCCCTCCACTTT. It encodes CASSLNNSPLHF.

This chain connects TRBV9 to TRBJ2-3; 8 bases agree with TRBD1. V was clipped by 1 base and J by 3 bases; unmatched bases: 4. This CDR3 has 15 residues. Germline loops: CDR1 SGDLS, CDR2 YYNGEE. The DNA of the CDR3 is TGTGCCAGCAGCGTACAGGGGGCAAGAACAGATACGCAGTATTTT. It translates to CASSVQGARTDTQYF.

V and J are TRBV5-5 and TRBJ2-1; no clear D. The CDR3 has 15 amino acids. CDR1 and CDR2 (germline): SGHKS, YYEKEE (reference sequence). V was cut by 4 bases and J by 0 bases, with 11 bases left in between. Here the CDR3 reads CASSPGFVSYNEQFF. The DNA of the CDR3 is TGTGCCAGCAGCCCGGGTTTCGTCTCCTACAATGAGCAGTTCTTC.

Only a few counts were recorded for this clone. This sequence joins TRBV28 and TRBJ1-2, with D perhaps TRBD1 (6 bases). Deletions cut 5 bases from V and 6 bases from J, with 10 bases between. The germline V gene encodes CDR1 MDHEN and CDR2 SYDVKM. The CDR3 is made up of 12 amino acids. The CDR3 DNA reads TGTGCCAGCAGTCCCCGGACAGATGGCTACACCTTC. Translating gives CASSPRTDGYTF.

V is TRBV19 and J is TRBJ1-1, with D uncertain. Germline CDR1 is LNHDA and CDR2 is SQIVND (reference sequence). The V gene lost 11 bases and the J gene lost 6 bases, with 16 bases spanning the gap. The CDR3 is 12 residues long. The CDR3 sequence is CAVARGFAEAFF. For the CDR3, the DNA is TGTGCCGTCGCCCGGGGTTTCGCTGAAGCTTTCTTT.

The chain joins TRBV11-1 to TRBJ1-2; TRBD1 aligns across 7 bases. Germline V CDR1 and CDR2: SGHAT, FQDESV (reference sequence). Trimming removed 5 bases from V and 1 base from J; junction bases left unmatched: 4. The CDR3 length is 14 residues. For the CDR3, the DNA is TGTGCCAGCAGCGTACAGGGGTATAACTATGGCTACACCTTC. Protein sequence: CASSVQGYNYGYTF.

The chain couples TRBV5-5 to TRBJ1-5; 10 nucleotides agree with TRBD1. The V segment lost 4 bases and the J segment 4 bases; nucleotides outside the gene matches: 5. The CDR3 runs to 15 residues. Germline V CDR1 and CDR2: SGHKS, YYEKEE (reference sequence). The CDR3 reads CASSPPGQGNQPQHF. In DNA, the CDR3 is TGTGCCAGCAGCCCCCCGGGACAGGGGAATCAGCCCCAGCATTTT.

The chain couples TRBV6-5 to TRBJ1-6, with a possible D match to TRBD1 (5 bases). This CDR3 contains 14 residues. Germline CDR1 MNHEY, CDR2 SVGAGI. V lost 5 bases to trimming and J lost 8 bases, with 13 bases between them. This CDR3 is CASSRTSRHSPLHF. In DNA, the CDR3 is TGTGCCAGCAGTCGGACATCGCGACATTCACCCCTCCACTTT.

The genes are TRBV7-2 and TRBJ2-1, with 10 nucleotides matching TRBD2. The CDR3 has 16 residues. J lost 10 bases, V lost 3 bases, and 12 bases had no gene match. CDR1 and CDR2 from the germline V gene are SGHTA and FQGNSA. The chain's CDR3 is CASSLESSGRAREQFF. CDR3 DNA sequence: TGTGCCAGCAGCTTGGAGTCCAGCGGGAGGGCCCGGGAGCAGTTCTTC. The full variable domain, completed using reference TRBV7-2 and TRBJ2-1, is GAGVSQSPSNKVTEKGKDVELRCDPISGHTALYWYRQSLGQGLEFLIYFQGNSAPDKSGLPSDRFSAERTGGSVSTLTIQRTQQEDSAVYLCASSLESSGRAREQFFGPGTRLTVL.

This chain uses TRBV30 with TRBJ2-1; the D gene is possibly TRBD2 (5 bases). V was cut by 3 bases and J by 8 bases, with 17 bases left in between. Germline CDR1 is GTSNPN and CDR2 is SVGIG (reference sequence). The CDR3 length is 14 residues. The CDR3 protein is CAWSPSGIRYEQFF. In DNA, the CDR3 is TGTGCCTGGAGCCCCTCCGGGATCAGGTATGAGCAGTTCTTC.